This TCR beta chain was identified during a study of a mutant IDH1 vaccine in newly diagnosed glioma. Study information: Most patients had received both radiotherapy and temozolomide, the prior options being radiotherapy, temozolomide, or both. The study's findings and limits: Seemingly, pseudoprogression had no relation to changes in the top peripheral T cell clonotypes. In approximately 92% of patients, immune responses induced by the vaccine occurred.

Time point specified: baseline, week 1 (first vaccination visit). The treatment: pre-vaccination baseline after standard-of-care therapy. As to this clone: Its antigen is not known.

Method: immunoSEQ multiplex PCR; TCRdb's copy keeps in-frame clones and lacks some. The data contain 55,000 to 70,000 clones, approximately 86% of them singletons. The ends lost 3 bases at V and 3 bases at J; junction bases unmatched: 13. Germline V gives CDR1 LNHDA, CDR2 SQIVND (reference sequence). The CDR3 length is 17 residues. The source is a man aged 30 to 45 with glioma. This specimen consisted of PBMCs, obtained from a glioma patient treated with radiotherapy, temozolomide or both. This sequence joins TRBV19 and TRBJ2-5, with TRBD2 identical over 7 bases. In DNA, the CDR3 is TGTGCCAGTAGTATCGTCCTAGCGGAGTATTCGAAAGAGACCCAGTACTTC. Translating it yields CASSIVLAEYSKETQYF.